The 28 T cell receptor beta chains listed next were all sequenced from one sample in a study of human T cells and chemical hapten exposure. TCRdb re-called the RACE reads with MiXCR, one entry per CDR3 protein. The profile covers about 99,000 distinct CDR3 sequences, with 9.5% to 15% appearing a single time and approximately 2% taken by the ten largest. Time point of the sample: patch test 1, 2 weeks after DPC sensitization. Regarding treatment: therapeutic diphenylcyclopropenone sensitization with weekly scalp DPC. The source was whole blood, collected in connection with sensitization to the hapten diphenylcyclopropenone (DPC). The receptors were sampled from a woman aged 40 to 49 with alopecia areata. Some clones in this sample may be carry-over from other donors' samples.

The V gene is TRBV28, the J gene TRBJ1-5; D is unclear. The V gene's germline CDR1 is MDHEN and CDR2 SYDVKM. V lost 1 base to trimming and J lost 0 bases, with 25 bases between them. CDR3 length: 21 residues. The CDR3 reads CASSLFSFGSGAEYSNQPQHF. CDR3 coding DNA: TGTGCCAGCAGTTTATTTAGCTTTGGGTCAGGAGCTGAATATAGCAATCAGCCCCAGCATTTT.

This clonotype was observed at least ten times. V is TRBV12-3 or TRBV12-4 and J is TRBJ2-1; perhaps TRBD2 as D (5 bases). This CDR3 comprises 15 residues. V lost 2 bases to trimming and J lost 7 bases, with 15 bases between them. The CDR3 nucleotides are TGTGCCAGCAGTTTATTACGCCCATCGGGGAATGAGCAGTTCTTC. Translating gives CASSLLRPSGNEQFF.

The rearrangement uses TRBV7-2 and TRBJ2-6, with 7 bases matching TRBD2. The CDR3 contains 20 residues. V shed 1 base, J shed 2 bases, and the junction held 14 bases outside the gene matches. CDR1 and CDR2 from the germline V gene are SGHTA and FQGNSA. The CDR3, as DNA: TGTGCCAGCAGCTTAGAGGGGCGGAGCGGGGCCCCAACTGGGGCCAACGTCCTGACTTTC. Translation gives CASSLEGRSGAPTGANVLTF.

This clonotype was recorded a few times. The CDR3, as DNA: TGCGCCAGCAGCTACGGGGCTGCTAACTATGGCTACACCTTC. This gives the protein CASSYGAANYGYTF. The rearrangement joins TRBV5-1 to TRBJ1-2; TRBD1 is a possible D gene (5 bases). Trimming removed 3 bases from V and 0 bases from J, with 9 bases in between. From germline, CDR1 is SGHRS and CDR2 YFSETQ. This CDR3 has 14 amino acids.

V is TRBV23-1 and J is TRBJ2-2, with 9 bases matching TRBD2. TRBV23-1 is an ORF, with its function uncertain. This CDR3 is built from 17 residues. Trimming cost V 0 bases and J 12 bases; bases outside gene matches: 14. The CDR3 here is CASSQSKALAGRLQLFF. The CDR3 bases are TGCGCCAGCAGTCAATCCAAGGCACTAGCGGGCCGGTTGCAGCTGTTTTTT.

This clonotype was counted between two and nine times. The chain has TRBV7-2 and TRBJ1-2; D not resolved. The germline gives CDR1 SGHTA, CDR2 FQGNSA. The CDR3 is 13 residues long. V was clipped by 1 base and J by 8 bases, with 11 bases between them. CDR3 loop: CASSLVALQGYTF. As DNA, the CDR3 is TGTGCCAGCAGCTTAGTGGCCCTGCAGGGCTACACCTTC. Variable domain in full (rest from reference TRBV7-2 and TRBJ1-2): GAGVSQSPSNKVTEKGKDVELRCDPISGHTALYWYRQSLGQGLEFLIYFQGNSAPDKSGLPSDRFSAERTGGSVSTLTIQRTQQEDSAVYLCASSLVALQGYTFGSGTRLTVV.

The chain joins TRBV3-1 to TRBJ2-7; 8 nucleotides line up with TRBD2. Per the germline V gene, CDR1 is LGHDT and CDR2 is YNNKEL (reference sequence). With V trimmed by 1 base and J by 9 bases, 5 bases remained unmatched. The CDR3 extends over 13 amino acids. CDR3 in amino acids: CASSQAGGSGQYF. The CDR3 nucleotides read TGTGCCAGCAGCCAAGCGGGAGGGTCCGGGCAGTACTTC.

The CDR3, as DNA: TGTGCCAGCAGCTTAGACGAGACAACCTACGAGCAGTACTTC. Protein sequence: CASSLDETTYEQYF. The V gene is TRBV7-9, the J gene TRBJ2-7; unclear D gene. This CDR3 region has 14 residues. Trimming took 1 base from V and 2 from J, leaving 9 bases between them. Germline V gives CDR1 SEHNR, CDR2 FQNEAQ (reference sequence).

This rearrangement joins TRBV6-2 or TRBV6-3 to TRBJ2-3; 7 nucleotides agree with TRBD1. This CDR3 spans 16 amino acids. Germline V gene sequence: CDR1 MNHEY, CDR2 SVGEGT. The V gene end was trimmed by 6 bases and the J gene end by 2 bases; junction bases not matched to a gene: 11. The DNA of the CDR3 is TGTGCCAGCAGACTGGATCGGGACAGCTACACAGATACGCAGTATTTT. As protein: CASRLDRDSYTDTQYF.

As for this clonotype: One end of the junction is discordant with germline, which a read error may explain. The chain links TRBV7-9 to TRBJ1-1; D not certain. Germline values: CDR1 SEHNR, CDR2 FQNEAQ (reference sequence). The CDR3 is 16 amino acids. The CDR3 DNA reads TGTGCTAGCAGCTTAGGAGGGATTACGGGGAACACTGAAGCTTTCTTT. Translation: CASSLGGITGNTEAFF.

The CDR3 loop is CASSQEGLAGRGVTQYF. CDR3 DNA: TGTGCCAGCAGCCAAGAAGGGTTAGCGGGCCGAGGGGTTACGCAGTATTTT. V is TRBV14 and J is TRBJ2-3; 7 bases match TRBD2. This CDR3 is 17 amino acids long. V lost 0 bases and J lost 8; bases outside the gene matches: 14. Germline V CDR1 and CDR2: SGHDN, FVKESK.

This clonotype was observed a few times. The chain links TRBV29-1 to TRBJ2-7; 10 bases are a match to TRBD1. With V trimmed by 7 bases and J by 5 bases, 5 bases remained unmatched. Germline assignment: CDR1 SQVTM and CDR2 ANQGSEA. The CDR3 covers 12 residues. The CDR3 sequence is CSGGTGENEQYF. For the CDR3, the DNA is TGCAGCGGGGGGACAGGGGAGAACGAGCAGTACTTC.

This clonotype was picked up a small number of times. V gene TRBV7-3 combines with J gene TRBJ2-1; 11 bases fit TRBD2. This CDR3 comprises 16 residues. V lost 5 bases, J lost 2 bases, and 5 bases stayed unmatched. Germline-derived CDR1 and CDR2 are SGHTA and FQGTGA. The CDR3 region is CASSPNSGRAYNEQFF. As DNA, the CDR3 is TGTGCCAGCAGCCCAAATAGCGGGAGGGCCTACAATGAGCAGTTCTTC.

This chain links TRBV29-1 with TRBJ1-4; D not resolved. CDR3 length: 12 amino acids. Germline V gives CDR1 SQVTM, CDR2 ANQGSEA. Trimming shortened V by 4 bases and J by 3 bases, and 6 bases separated the two germline ends. CDR3 loop: CSVVMSNEKLFF. DNA for the CDR3: TGCAGCGTTGTTATGTCTAATGAAAAACTGTTTTTT.

The V and J genes are TRBV7-2 and TRBJ2-3; 8 bases align to TRBD1. After removal of 3 bases from V and 6 bases from J, the junction contained 5 bases not matched to a gene. This CDR3 comprises 14 residues. From germline, CDR1 is SGHTA and CDR2 FQGNSA. CDR3 nucleotides: TGTGCCAGCAGCTTCCGCAGGGGGCCCGATACGCAGTATTTT. This codes for CASSFRRGPDTQYF.

A remark on this clonotype: A junction end diverges from the germline sequence, so it may reflect a read error. V gene TRBV12-3 or TRBV12-4 combines with J gene TRBJ2-7; D remains unclear. The CDR3 sequence is 11 residues long. CDR3 nucleotide sequence: TGTGACAGCAGTCGGTTCGCCGAGCAGTACTTC. Translating gives CDSSRFAEQYF.

V gene TRBV28 combines with J gene TRBJ2-3; either TRBD1 or TRBD2 may supply D (5 bases each). The CDR3 is 12 amino acids. V lost 6 bases to trimming and J lost 2 bases, with 6 bases between them. CDR1 is MDHEN, CDR2 SYDVKM, per germline. CDR3 amino acids: CASSGTTDTQYF. Written as DNA, the CDR3 is TGTGCCAGCAGCGGGACCACAGATACGCAGTATTTT.

On this clonotype: Relative to the germline gene, one junction end is altered; a read error may explain this. This sequence joins TRBV19 and TRBJ2-4, with TRBD2 matching over 9 bases. This CDR3 is 14 amino acids long. Germline values: CDR1 LNHDA, CDR2 SQIVND (reference sequence). In nucleotides, the CDR3 is TGTGCCAGCAGTAGCGGGAGAGCCAAAAACATTCAGTACTTC. Protein product: CASSSGRAKNIQYF. Drawing the rest from reference TRBV19 and TRBJ2-4, the complete variable domain is DGGITQSPKYLFRKEGQNVTLSCEQNLNHDAMYWYRQDPGQGLRLIYYSQIVNDFQKGDIAEGYSVSREKKESFPLTVTSAQKNPTAFYLCASSSGRAKNIQYFGAGTRLSVL.

This clonotype was counted between two and nine times. The chain recombines TRBV12-3 or TRBV12-4 with TRBJ2-1; TRBD1 aligns across 8 bases. CDR3 length: 15 amino acids. V trimming: 3 bases; J trimming: 6 bases; junction bases outside the gene matches: 7. The CDR3 coding sequence is TGTGCCAGCAGTTTCGACAGGGGCCCGTTCAATGAGCAGTTCTTC. Its protein product is CASSFDRGPFNEQFF.

This clonotype was recorded a few times. The V gene is TRBV19, the J gene TRBJ1-5, with D hard to call. Germline lookup yields CDR1 LNHDA and CDR2 SQIVND (reference sequence). This CDR3 is built from 14 residues. V lost 5 bases, J lost 0 bases, and 8 bases lay in between. This CDR3 reads CASSYQNSNQPQHF. Written as DNA, the CDR3 is TGTGCCAGTAGTTACCAAAATAGCAATCAGCCCCAGCATTTT. Full variable domain (outside the CDR3, taken from reference TRBV19 and TRBJ1-5): DGGITQSPKYLFRKEGQNVTLSCEQNLNHDAMYWYRQDPGQGLRLIYYSQIVNDFQKGDIAEGYSVSREKKESFPLTVTSAQKNPTAFYLCASSYQNSNQPQHFGDGTRLSIL.

J is TRBJ1-4 and V is TRBV11-2, with 7 bases fitting TRBD1. Germline CDR1 and CDR2: SGHAT and FQNNGV. Trimming took 4 bases from V and 4 from J; bases not matched to a gene: 3. The CDR3 is made up of 14 amino acids. CDR3 sequence: CASSSGQHNEKLFF. DNA of the CDR3: TGTGCCAGCAGCTCGGGACAGCATAATGAAAAACTGTTTTTT.

In its sample, this clonotype was seen a few times. This rearrangement joins TRBV6-2 or TRBV6-3 to TRBJ2-1; possibly TRBD1 or TRBD2 for D (7 bases each). The CDR3 has 16 residues. Germline values: CDR1 MNHEY, CDR2 SVGEGT. The V gene lost 7 bases and the J gene lost 3 bases, with 19 bases spanning the gap. The CDR3 nucleotides are TGTGCCAGCACCCAGGGGGGACTATCCCTCTACAATGAGCAGTTCTTC. It codes for CASTQGGLSLYNEQFF.

This chain joins TRBV7-3 and TRBJ2-1; the match to TRBD2 covers 7 bases. Germline values: CDR1 SGHTA, CDR2 FQGTGA. The CDR3 is 16 amino acids. V shed 5 bases, J shed 8 bases, and the junction held 15 bases outside the gene matches. The CDR3 region has the DNA TGTGCCAGCAGCCCCGCCCTTGGAGTGGGGAGGGATGAGCAGTTCTTC. This sequence encodes CASSPALGVGRDEQFF.

This clonotype has more than one count but fewer than ten. The chain couples TRBV5-4 to TRBJ2-4, with 16 bases fitting TRBD2. The V gene's germline CDR1 is SGHNT and CDR2 YYREEE (reference sequence). This CDR3 is built from 18 residues. V lost 4 bases, J lost 6 bases, and 10 bases stayed unmatched. The CDR3 region has the DNA TGTGCCAGCAGCCAGGGACTAGCGGGAGGGCCTAAAAGAAACATTCAGTACTTC. Translating it yields CASSQGLAGGPKRNIQYF.

The chain has TRBV16 and TRBJ2-1, with D unresolved. CDR3 length: 12 residues. With 0 bases removed from V and 9 bases from J, the gap between germline ends came to 6 bases. CDR1 KGHSY and CDR2 FQNENV come from the germline V gene. The CDR3 DNA reads TGTGCCAGCAGCCAATCAATGGGTGAGCAGTTCTTC. It translates to CASSQSMGEQFF.

This clonotype appeared a few times. The chain joins TRBV7-8 to TRBJ2-3; possible D gene TRBD2, 5 bases. This CDR3 contains 16 residues. CDR1 is SGHVS and CDR2 is FQNEAQ in the germline V gene. Trimming pared 5 bases from V and 4 bases from J, leaving 19 bases between. This chain's CDR3 is CASSQMSVAGSDTQYF. The CDR3 DNA reads TGTGCCAGCAGCCAAATGTCAGTCGCGGGCTCAGATACGCAGTATTTT. The complete variable domain, with remaining parts taken from reference TRBV7-8 and TRBJ2-3, reads GAGVSQSPRYKVAKRGQDVALRCDPISGHVSLFWYQQALGQGPEFLTYFQNEAQLDKSGLPSDRFFAERPEGSVSTLKIQRTQQEDSAVYLCASSQMSVAGSDTQYFGPGTRLTVL.

This clonotype has only a few counts. The rearrangement joins TRBV25-1 to TRBJ1-3; unclear D gene. The CDR3 covers 12 residues. The V end lost 1 base, the J end lost 2 bases, and 0 bases lay between the germline ends. CDR1 and CDR2 from the germline V gene are MGHDK and SYGVNS. The CDR3 spells CASSESGNTIYF. The CDR3, as DNA: TGTGCCAGCAGTGAATCTGGAAACACCATATATTTT.

This clonotype was recorded at least ten times. V and J are TRBV28 and TRBJ2-7; no reliable D call. Trimming shortened V by 4 bases and J by 12 bases, and 16 bases separated the two germline ends. CDR3 size: 12 residues. Germline-derived CDR1 and CDR2 are MDHEN and SYDVKM. CDR3 sequence reads: CASSSQPSDAYF. The CDR3 bases are TGTGCCAGCAGTTCCCAGCCAAGTGACGCGTACTTC.